Listed here is a single TCR beta chain. The antigen it binds to is not known. Base qualities are not at hand, and no much larger clone is one base apart. Sample time point, as interpreted from the label and publication: before neoadjuvant nivolumab. None of the patients had received prior systemic or radiation treatment, and all were newly diagnosed with stage II-IVA oral cavity squamous cell carcinoma. Everyone in the cohort had locally advanced, HPV-negative oral cavity squamous cell carcinoma. Peripheral blood mononuclear cells were analyzed directly and were not maintained or expanded in culture. The samples were drawn from a longitudinal correlative study tied to a single-arm phase II trial testing neoadjuvant nivolumab in oral cavity squamous cell carcinoma. Subject-matched pre- and post-treatment PBMCs and tumors from three responders and three non-responders underwent genomic DNA-based TCRbeta sequencing. Peripheral blood mononuclear cells were drawn once before nivolumab treatment and a second time after treatment, when surgery took place. The Maxwell RSC DNA from Cells kit was used to extract genomic DNA from PBMCs.

This sample was included in a study of neoadjuvant anti-PD-1 for oral cavity cancer (dated by TCRdb to the early 2020s). A note on the overall study: Before curative-intent surgical resection, most patients were given three to four biweekly doses of nivolumab at 3 mg/kg. Patients without progression received a fourth nivolumab dose around day 43 and underwent definitive surgical resection on days 50-56. Under RECIST 1.1, patients with complete response, partial response or stable disease were classed as responders, and patients with progression were classed as non-responders. There were more than 10 patients in the parent correlative cohort, and the response rate was 33%.

The germline V gene encodes CDR1 SGHNT and CDR2 YYREEE (reference sequence). V gives up 2 bases and J gives up 8 bases, and the segment between their germline ends measures 18 bases. Taken from cysteine to phenylalanine, the CDR3 has 15 residues. CDR3 DNA only is kept here, 45 bases in frame from base 1. The study at large found these results: After neoadjuvant nivolumab, significantly higher T cell clonality (Gini index) was found within PBMCs in non-responders than in responders. TCR analyses included only a few patients per response group, and the authors called for larger cohorts for validation. A higher pretreatment blood Treg/Th17 ratio correlated with both higher pretreatment blood TCRbeta clonality and lower post-treatment tumor TCRbeta clonality.

For deep sequencing, PBMC libraries mostly used around 500 ng of input genomic DNA, with six replicates for each sample. TCRbeta libraries were prepared with the immunoSEQ hsTCRbeta kit according to the manufacturer's instructions. The completed libraries were mixed into a single pool at 3 nM, then sequenced with an Illumina NovaSeq 6000 S4 flow cell. The study's processing was this. The immunoSEQ Analyzer handled quality control and preprocessing of the raw data. The analysis was limited to productive rearrangements, and each clonotype was defined by a unique CDR3 amino acid sequence. Repertoire clonality was estimated as the Gini-Simpson index, which was computed with the R package tcR. Student's t test was used to compare Gini indices, while Pearson correlation assessed associations with tumor size change. The clones in this table, taken by TCRdb from immuneACCESS, are in-frame only. Not every clone is retained; where verified, under half of the shortfall comes from an unresolved V gene, and the cause of the rest is unknown. For V, J and clone size, that table is used; D and trimming come from the DNA. In this sample the table shows 18,000 or so clones, roughly 70% of which occur a single time. Over 2.5% of the sample is in the top ten clones.

This chain joins TRBV5-4 to TRBJ2-3; the D region possibly corresponds to TRBD2 (5 bases align). The sequence was obtained from a person aged 40-85 years with oral cavity squamous cell carcinoma. This specimen consisted of PBMCs, obtained before nivolumab (anti-PD-1) treatment. The DNA sequence follows: TGTGCCAGCAGCTTAGGGAGCTCTACCCCTAGTACGCAGTATTTT. Its protein is CASSLGSSTPSTQYF.